Following are 17 T cell receptor beta chains from one sample sequenced in a study of blood T cell repertoires in COVID-19. Produced via immunoSEQ multiplex PCR; TCRdb's table is partial and in-frame only. Found here are approximately 91,000 clones, 75% to 85% of them singletons; the top ten hold around 22%. Specimen: peripheral blood. All receptors derive from a man between 65 and 85 years old with acute or convalescent COVID-19.

In this sample, this clone turned up once. The chain links TRBV11-3 to TRBJ2-3; 10 bases map to TRBD2. Losses at the gene ends were 6 bases for V and 5 bases for J; bases not matched to a gene: 8. The germline V gene has CDR1 SGHNT and CDR2 YENEEA. This CDR3 is built from 15 residues. The CDR3: CASSFSGRKRDTQYF. The CDR3, as DNA: TGTGCCAGCAGTTTTAGCGGGAGGAAGAGAGATACGCAGTATTTT.

J is TRBJ1-4 and V is TRBV18; D unclear. CDR1 KGHSH and CDR2 LQKENI come from the germline V gene. The CDR3 has 12 residues. Trimming removed 2 bases from V and 8 bases from J, with 6 bases in between. The CDR3 protein is CASSPTREKLFF. The CDR3 DNA sequence: TGTGCCAGCTCACCAACCCGGGAAAAACTGTTTTTT. Combining the CDR3 with reference TRBV18 and TRBJ1-4 gives the whole variable domain NAGVMQNPRHLVRRRGQEARLRCSPMKGHSHVYWYRQLPEEGLKFMVYLQKENIIDESGMPKERFSAEFPKEGPSILRIQQVVRGDSAAYFCASSPTREKLFFGSGTQLSVL.

Here the CDR3 DNA reads TGCGCCAGCAGCCCTGGGACTAGCAAGGAGACCCAGTACTTC. Translated: CASSPGTSKETQYF. This chain links TRBV4-1 with TRBJ2-5; 9 bases line up with TRBD2. The germline V gene encodes CDR1 MGHRA and CDR2 YSYEKL. The CDR3 totals 14 residues. The V gene end was trimmed by 4 bases and the J gene end by 5 bases; junction bases not matched to a gene: 5.

This sequence joins TRBV6-6 and TRBJ2-5; 10 bases align to TRBD1. CDR1 is MNHNY and CDR2 is SVGAGI in the germline V gene (reference sequence). The CDR3 runs 14 residues. V lost 5 bases and J lost 4; bases outside the gene matches: 4. The CDR3 protein is CASSDRGPGETQYF. In nucleotides, the CDR3 is TGTGCCAGCAGTGACAGGGGGCCTGGAGAGACCCAGTACTTC.

The V call is TRBV28, the J call TRBJ2-5; tentative D call: TRBD1 (6 bases). CDR1 and CDR2 (germline): MDHEN, SYDVKM. The CDR3 spans 15 residues. Trimming left V 4 bases short and J 2 bases short, with 14 bases between. CDR3 region: CASSSPGTLQETQYF. CDR3 DNA sequence: TGTGCCAGCAGTTCTCCCGGGACATTACAAGAGACCCAGTACTTC.

This chain joins TRBV7-2 and TRBJ2-7; perhaps TRBD2 as D (6 bases). V gave up 4 bases and J gave up 3 bases, with 16 bases separating them. The CDR3 has 15 amino acids. Germline assignment: CDR1 SGHTA and CDR2 FQGNSA. DNA for the CDR3: TGTGCCAGCAGCTCCGTTGCCGGAGGGGACTACGAGCAGTACTTC. Its protein product is CASSSVAGGDYEQYF.

This rearrangement joins TRBV28 to TRBJ2-1; 8 bases align to TRBD2. Losses at the gene ends were 4 bases for V and 7 bases for J; bases not matched to a gene: 3. Per germline, CDR1 MDHEN and CDR2 SYDVKM. The CDR3 extends over 13 amino acids. The CDR3 DNA reads TGTGCCAGCAGTTACGGGGGGGGGAATGAGCAGTTCTTC. Translated: CASSYGGGNEQFF.

The V gene is TRBV6-2 or TRBV6-3, the J gene TRBJ2-3; 11 bases line up with TRBD2. Trimming took 2 bases from V and 6 from J; bases not matched to a gene: 10. The germline CDR1 and CDR2 sequences are MNHEY and SVGEGT. The length of the CDR3 is 17 residues. The CDR3, as DNA: TGTGCCAGCAGTTACACCTTACTAGCGGGAGATCCGGATACGCAGTATTTT. Protein product: CASSYTLLAGDPDTQYF.

This clone was seen only a few times. The chain employs TRBV7-2 and TRBJ2-6; 10 bases agree with TRBD1. CDR1 and CDR2 from the germline V gene are SGHTA and FQGNSA. The CDR3 is made up of 18 amino acids. Unmatched junction bases numbered 7, after V lost 5 bases and J lost 0 bases. The CDR3 nucleotides are TGTGCCAGCAGCAGGTCGGGACAGGGGTACTCTGGGGCCAACGTCCTGACTTTC. Amino acids: CASSRSGQGYSGANVLTF.

V usage is TRBV19 and J usage is TRBJ2-2, with D possibly being TRBD1 (6 bases). Germline lookup yields CDR1 LNHDA and CDR2 SQIVND (reference sequence). The CDR3 loop spans 16 amino acids. Trimming stripped 3 bases from V and 7 bases from J, with 18 bases between. DNA for the CDR3: TGTGCCAGTAGTATTCGGCCGGAAACAGGGCGCGGGGAGCTGTTTTTT. Translated, it gives CASSIRPETGRGELFF.

The count of this clone is one. CDR3 sequence: CASSAGTGGFNNSPLHF. CDR3 bases: TGTGCCAGCAGCGCAGGAACAGGGGGATTTAATAATTCACCCCTCCACTTT. The V call is TRBV9, the J call TRBJ1-6, with TRBD1 matching over 8 bases. Germline values: CDR1 SGDLS, CDR2 YYNGEE. The CDR3 has 17 amino acids. Unmatched junction bases numbered 10, after V lost 3 bases and J lost 5 bases.

This clone was seen only a few times. The chain links TRBV28 to TRBJ2-2, with 10 nucleotides matching TRBD2. The CDR3 sequence is 17 residues long. The junction had 6 bases not matched to a gene; V was cut back by 2 bases and J by 3 bases. Germline lookup yields CDR1 MDHEN and CDR2 SYDVKM. CDR3 nucleotide sequence: TGTGCCAGCAGTTTAATGGGCCTAGCGGGAGACACCGGGGAGCTGTTTTTT. This encodes CASSLMGLAGDTGELFF.

In this sample, this clone turned up once. The chain has TRBV10-3 and TRBJ1-1; D remains ambiguous. The CDR3 covers 14 residues. The germline V gene encodes CDR1 ENHRY and CDR2 SYGVKD. Trimming shortened V by 6 bases and J by 0 bases, and 11 bases separated the two germline ends. The CDR3 DNA reads TGTGCCATCAGGGAATCGACATTGAACACTGAAGCTTTCTTT. Its translation: CAIRESTLNTEAFF.

V gene TRBV30 combines with J gene TRBJ1-2; 7 bases match TRBD1. The CDR3 runs 14 residues. Germline values: CDR1 GTSNPN, CDR2 SVGIG (reference sequence). V lost 2 bases to trimming and J lost 5 bases; unmatched junction nucleotides: 8. CDR3 in DNA: TGTGCCTGGAGTTCTTACAGGGGTAGATATGGCTACACCTTC. Protein product: CAWSSYRGRYGYTF.

This chain links TRBV5-4 with TRBJ1-1, with a weak D call TRBD1 (5 bases). Germline loops: CDR1 SGHNT, CDR2 YYREEE (reference sequence). V lost 2 bases and J lost 0, with 8 bases in between. The CDR3 is 14 residues long. This chain's CDR3 is CASSFQGMNTEAFF. The CDR3 bases are TGTGCCAGCAGCTTTCAGGGCATGAACACTGAAGCTTTCTTT.

Only a few counts were recorded for this clone. The J gene is TRBJ1-5, the V gene TRBV2, with D perhaps TRBD1 (5 bases). The CDR3 runs 15 residues. Germline assignment: CDR1 SNHLY and CDR2 FYNNEI. V lost 0 bases and J lost 7, with 13 bases in between. The CDR3 region is CASSEALGEGQPQHF. The CDR3 region has the DNA TGTGCCAGCAGTGAAGCGTTGGGGGAGGGGCAGCCCCAGCATTTT.

The CDR3 spells CASSLWAGETQYF. The CDR3, as DNA: TGTGCCAGCAGTTTATGGGCGGGAGAGACCCAGTACTTC. The rearrangement links TRBV28 to TRBJ2-5; D may be TRBD2 (5 bases). CDR1 is MDHEN and CDR2 is SYDVKM in the germline V gene. Trimming took off 0 bases at V and 4 bases at J, with 6 bases between the two ends. The CDR3 sequence is 13 residues long.